The TCR beta chain described here comes from a study of T cells expressing NK-cell markers. Study-wide results and caveats: Expanded clones of NKG2C+ T cells had an unclear HCMV specificity. Also leading the CD3+CD56-NKG2C+ fraction in a handful of donors were these clonotypes.

Germline-derived CDR1 and CDR2 are MNHNS and SASEGT. The CDR3 contains 14 residues. As to this clonotype: Antigen specificity is unknown.

In generating TCR beta cDNA, 5'RACE template switching with UMIs was used. TCRdb re-called the 5' RACE reads; every CDR3 protein appears as one record, without DNA. The table counts roughly 380,000 distinct CDR3 sequences; under 6.5% lies in the top ten. This receptor was identified in a man aged 18 to 69 in good health. What was sequenced was blood T cells: a sorted CD56 or NKG2C T cell subset, CD4+ or CD8+ T cells, or bulk PBMC T cells (not recorded which). The chain has TRBV6-1 and TRBJ2-1; TCRdb returns TRBD2, unconfirmable since there is no DNA. CDR3 sequence: CASTMGGYSNEQFF.